This record looks at one TCR beta chain sequence and its context. The antigen is not known. This entry belongs to a study of T cell responses to AZD1222 COVID-19 vaccine. Study-wide results and limits: In all cases, repertoires were sampled only after the peak T cell response. A mostly white British donor set with more females was recruited, and clonal diversity was possibly underestimated.

From germline, CDR1 is SEHNR and CDR2 FQNEAQ (reference sequence). This CDR3 is 16 amino acids long. V lost 5 bases and J lost 4; bases outside the gene matches: 10. Repertoires were generated with immunoSEQ multiplex PCR, while TCRdb's copy carries only in-frame clones and drops some. This sample has about 79,000 clones, with more than 75% found just once. This sequence joins TRBV7-9 and TRBJ2-2; 7 bases are shared with TRBD2. This clonotype was obtained from an adult in good health. This material consisted of peripheral blood, taken on day 0 of AZD1222 vaccination. CDR3 in DNA: TGTGCCAGCAGCGAGAGGCCCAGCGGGGTCACCGGGGAGCTGTTTTTT. Amino acids: CASSERPSGVTGELFF.